This T cell receptor (beta chain) was documented in a study of cytomegalovirus exposure and HLA in healthy donors. The study's findings and limits: Later analysis identified a missense DCLRE1C variant that was linked to TCR beta V- and J-gene trimming.

Comment on this clone: What it binds is not known.

The CDR3 has 14 residues. Losses at the gene ends were 5 bases for V and 10 bases for J; bases not matched to a gene: 8. Germline loops: CDR1 LNHDA, CDR2 SQIVND (reference sequence). It was with 60 Vbeta and 13 Jbeta primers that the PCR ran. Repertoires were generated with immunoSEQ multiplex PCR, while TCRdb's copy carries only in-frame clones and drops some. This table has 89,000 or so clones, around 75% appearing once. The genes are TRBV19 and TRBJ2-1; 10 nucleotides line up with TRBD1. The source is a young man in good health and CMV-seropositive. The sequenced sample was PBMCs. CDR3 amino acids: CASSPDRGLGEQFF. The CDR3, as DNA: TGTGCCAGTAGTCCCGACAGGGGGCTAGGCGAGCAGTTCTTC.